This T cell receptor (beta chain) was observed in a study of a mutant IDH1 vaccine in newly diagnosed glioma. Whole-study context: Earlier therapy was either radiotherapy, temozolomide, or both, and most got both.

The time point was: week 35, safety follow-up. Vaccination comprised doses that each held 300 ug of mutant IDH1 20-mer peptide, plus topical imiquimod. The patients were given eight vaccinations, one each in weeks 1, 3, 5, 7, 11, 15, 19 and 23. Clones were read by immunoSEQ multiplex PCR, and TCRdb kept only the in-frame ones, dropping some. In the table there are fewer than 45,000 clones, over 75% of which are singletons. Germline V gene data show CDR1 as SGHVS and CDR2 as FNYEAQ. Trimming cost V 5 bases and J 4 bases, with 17 bases left between them. The CDR3 sequence is 16 residues long. A note on this clone: The antigen is not known.

The receptor comes from a man aged 40-49 years with glioma. The rearrangement links TRBV7-6 to TRBJ2-2; D gene ambiguous. The starting material was PBMCs, obtained from a glioma patient whose treatment included an IDH1 peptide vaccine. The CDR3 reads CASSLGTPDGTGELFF. The CDR3 region has the DNA TGTGCCAGCAGCCTGGGTACTCCGGACGGCACCGGGGAGCTGTTTTTT.